This T cell receptor beta chain was retrieved from a study of PD-1 blockade in classical Hodgkin lymphoma. Only in-frame clones appear in the TCRdb table, and some are missing; sequencing was by immunoSEQ multiplex PCR. This sample carries tens of thousands of clones, approximately 93% of them seen once, and the ten largest clones take 3.5% to 5%. This sample's time point: newly diagnosed, previously untreated cHL patient sample. Untreated, newly diagnosed classical Hodgkin lymphoma PBMCs were used for comparison. Study-wide results and caveats: No one has yet defined what causes the repertoire differences, which may be disease activity or prior therapy. Newly diagnosed patients were reported to start with lower TCR diversity than healthy donors.

Remarks on this clone: Its antigen is still unknown.

The material sequenced was peripheral blood mononuclear cells (PBMCs). This TCR came from a human donor with classical Hodgkin lymphoma.

Here the CDR3 reads CASSSRTGSHGYTF. The CDR3 DNA follows: TGTGCCAGCAGCTCCCGAACCGGGTCTCATGGCTACACCTTC. This chain connects TRBV7-2 to TRBJ1-2, with no clear D. The length of the CDR3 is 14 residues. Between the trimmed V and J ends, which lost 4 bases and 6 bases, there was a span of 15 bases. Germline CDR1 and CDR2: SGHTA and FQGNSA.